This TCR beta chain was captured in a study of T cells after yellow fever vaccination. Study-level information: Preparation of fractions with low cell numbers was performed using SMART-Seq v4 Ultra Low Input.

The CDR3 loop spans 15 amino acids. Germline CDR1 is SGHTA and CDR2 is FQGNSA. V trimming: 2 bases; J trimming: 8 bases; junction bases outside the gene matches: 9. In making TCR cDNA, 5'RACE template switching added a universal primer site and UMIs to it. Each CDR3 protein gets one entry after TCRdb re-called the 5' RACE reads with MiXCR. The sample yields 300,000 or so distinct CDR3 sequences, 10% to 15% seen once. The study, taken as a whole, reports: Within FACS-sorted repertoires, abundant clonotypes contaminating from the bulk population could be present. Overall, a small share of clonotypes was seen in both CD4 and CD8 compartments.

A few counts support this clonotype. Its antigen is as yet unknown. The V and J genes are TRBV7-2 and TRBJ2-1, with 7 bases lining up with TRBD2. This specimen was CD4+ T cells sorted from PBMCs, taken 45 days after the yellow fever booster vaccination. This sequence originates from a young man who received the YFV17D yellow fever vaccine. The CDR3 reads CASSLLGGIWDEQFF. CDR3 in DNA: TGTGCCAGCAGCTTATTGGGGGGGATCTGGGATGAGCAGTTCTTC.